This T cell receptor (beta chain) was recovered during a study of T cell repertoires in cytomegalovirus infection. As for the study in general: The public TCR beta signatures pointed to both CMV infection and matching HLA type.

TCRdb re-derived calls from the reads in MiXCR, one entry per CDR3 protein. In the table there are 200,000 to 300,000 distinct CDR3 sequences, approximately 8.3% of which are singletons. Study outcomes and limitations: Totalled public TCR beta family frequency picked out people who carried CMV plus the relevant HLA. Dominating the ex vivo response were HLA-C-restricted CMV-specific TCR beta clonotypes.

CDR3 length equals 14 residues. Trimming cost V 4 bases and J 3 bases, with 10 bases left between them. Germline lookup yields CDR1 MNHEY and CDR2 SMNVEV (reference sequence). This clonotype was detected many times. The antigen remains unidentified. Input material: PBMCs. This TCR derives from a human donor in good health (CMV status not recorded). Some clones in this sample may be carry-over from other donors' samples. This chain links TRBV27 with TRBJ1-5; TRBD1 might be the D (5 bases). CDR3 residues: CASSWDGFNQPQHF. The CDR3 DNA sequence: TGTGCCAGCAGTTGGGACGGATTCAATCAGCCCCAGCATTTT.